This is a list of T cell receptor beta chains from one sample in a study of shared clonotypes between healthy human individuals. Sequencing used immunoSEQ multiplex PCR; TCRdb keeps in-frame clones, though not all of them. Counted here are under 600,000 clones, about 96% occurring once; the ten biggest clones make up around 0.058%. Sequencing used naive CD4+ T cells sorted from blood. The receptors derive from a woman in her twenties or thirties in good health. Each CDR3 is given with its conserved first and last residue. D genes are given only for firm matches. Clone sizes are given selectively: once, few, many, or a class where the clone is expanded.

j_call: TRBJ1-1; cdr3_length: 17; d_call: TRBD1; clone_size: .; v_call: TRBV5-5; cdr3_nt: TGTGCCAGCAGCTTGGGGGGACAGGGGCAAATACGCACTGAAGCTTTCTTT; cdr3_aa: CASSLGGQGQIRTEAFF
j_call: TRBJ1-6; cdr3_length: 16; d_call: TRBD1; clone_size: .; v_call: TRBV28; cdr3_nt: TGTGCCAGCAGCCTAACTCCGGGACAGGGTCTCTCACCCCTCCACTTT; cdr3_aa: CASSLTPGQGLSPLHF
j_call: TRBJ2-2; cdr3_length: 15; d_call: TRBD2; clone_size: .; v_call: TRBV27; cdr3_nt: TGTGCCAGCAGACCTACTAGCGTTACCACCGGGGAGCTGTTTTTT; cdr3_aa: CASRPTSVTTGELFF
j_call: TRBJ2-1; cdr3_length: 18; d_call: TRBD2; clone_size: .; v_call: TRBV5-1; cdr3_nt: TGCGCCAGCAGCTTGGGGTACTTCGGGCGGGAGGATACCAATGAGCAGTTCTTC; cdr3_aa: CASSLGYFGREDTNEQFF
j_call: TRBJ2-3; cdr3_length: 16; d_call: TRBD2; clone_size: .; v_call: TRBV9; cdr3_nt: TGTGCCAGCAGCGGTTGGACTAGCGGGAGAACAGATACGCAGTATTTT; cdr3_aa: CASSGWTSGRTDTQYF
j_call: TRBJ2-1; cdr3_length: 11; d_call: .; clone_size: .; v_call: TRBV6-5; cdr3_nt: TGTGCCAGCAGTTCGGCGGGGTTGGCGGTCTTC; cdr3_aa: CASSSAGLAVF
j_call: TRBJ2-7; cdr3_length: 15; d_call: TRBD1; clone_size: .; v_call: TRBV29-1; cdr3_nt: TGCAGCGTTGAAGAGGACAGGGCTGGGTTTGACGAGCAGTACTTC; cdr3_aa: CSVEEDRAGFDEQYF
j_call: TRBJ2-7; cdr3_length: 13; d_call: .; clone_size: once; v_call: TRBV9; cdr3_nt: TGTGCCAGCAGCGTAGTTCCGGAGGGCGAGCAGTACTTC; cdr3_aa: CASSVVPEGEQYF
j_call: TRBJ2-3; cdr3_length: 14; d_call: .; clone_size: .; v_call: TRBV19; cdr3_nt: TGTGCCAGTAACCCTGGACTGTTCACAGATACGCAGTATTTT; cdr3_aa: CASNPGLFTDTQYF
j_call: TRBJ1-1; cdr3_length: 13; d_call: .; clone_size: few; v_call: TRBV19; cdr3_nt: TGTGCCAGTAGTGACATCTTGAACACTGAAGCTTTCTTT; cdr3_aa: CASSDILNTEAFF
j_call: TRBJ2-7; cdr3_length: 14; d_call: TRBD1; clone_size: .; v_call: TRBV19; cdr3_nt: TGTGCCAGTAGTAACCGGGACAGAACCTACGAGCAGTACTTC; cdr3_aa: CASSNRDRTYEQYF
j_call: TRBJ1-2; cdr3_length: 11; d_call: .; clone_size: .; v_call: TRBV9; cdr3_nt: TGTGCCAGCAGCGGCCGATCTGGCTACACCTTC; cdr3_aa: CASSGRSGYTF
j_call: TRBJ2-2; cdr3_length: 13; d_call: .; clone_size: .; v_call: TRBV28; cdr3_nt: TGTGCCAGCAGTCCGAGGACCCTCGGGGAGCTGTTTTTT; cdr3_aa: CASSPRTLGELFF
j_call: TRBJ1-5; cdr3_length: 17; d_call: TRBD1; clone_size: once; v_call: TRBV4-2; cdr3_nt: TGTGCCAGCAGCCACATTACAGGGGGCCAAGAGGATCAGCCCCAGCATTTT; cdr3_aa: CASSHITGGQEDQPQHF
j_call: TRBJ2-2; cdr3_length: 15; d_call: .; clone_size: .; v_call: TRBV7-9; cdr3_nt: TGTGCCAGCAGAGCTACAGGGAGGGACACCGGGGAGCTGTTTTTT; cdr3_aa: CASRATGRDTGELFF
j_call: TRBJ1-3; cdr3_length: 13; d_call: .; clone_size: .; v_call: TRBV28; cdr3_nt: TGTGCCAGCACCCCGGGGACTGGAAACACCATATATTTT; cdr3_aa: CASTPGTGNTIYF
j_call: TRBJ2-1; cdr3_length: 15; d_call: TRBD2; clone_size: .; v_call: TRBV4-2; cdr3_nt: TGTGCCAGCAGCCAAGATTTGCGGGAGGGCTGGCGGCAGTTCTTC; cdr3_aa: CASSQDLREGWRQFF
j_call: TRBJ1-5; cdr3_length: 14; d_call: .; clone_size: .; v_call: TRBV27; cdr3_nt: TGTGCCAGCAGTTTCCAAGGTAGCAATCAGCCCCAGCATTTT; cdr3_aa: CASSFQGSNQPQHF
j_call: TRBJ1-1; cdr3_length: 15; d_call: .; clone_size: .; v_call: TRBV2; cdr3_nt: TGTGCCAGCAGTCGACACGGACTGATGAACACTGAAGCTTTCTTT; cdr3_aa: CASSRHGLMNTEAFF
j_call: TRBJ1-4; cdr3_length: 15; d_call: .; clone_size: .; v_call: TRBV4-1; cdr3_nt: TGCGCCAGCAGCCAAGAGCTGGGGGCGAATGAAAAACTGTTTTTT; cdr3_aa: CASSQELGANEKLFF
j_call: TRBJ2-1; cdr3_length: 15; d_call: TRBD2; clone_size: .; v_call: TRBV28; cdr3_nt: TGTGCCAGCAGTTTATCACTAGCGGCCTACAATGAGCAGTTCTTC; cdr3_aa: CASSLSLAAYNEQFF
j_call: TRBJ1-6; cdr3_length: 14; d_call: TRBD1; clone_size: .; v_call: TRBV28; cdr3_nt: TGTGCCAGCAGCCAGGACAGGGGGCGGTCACCCCTCCACTTT; cdr3_aa: CASSQDRGRSPLHF
j_call: TRBJ2-4; cdr3_length: 16; d_call: .; clone_size: .; v_call: TRBV4-1; cdr3_nt: TGCGCCAGCAGCCAAGGGGGTAGCCTAGCCAAAAACATTCAGTACTTC; cdr3_aa: CASSQGGSLAKNIQYF
j_call: TRBJ1-5; cdr3_length: 15; d_call: .; clone_size: once; v_call: TRBV5-1; cdr3_nt: TGCGCCAGCAGATGGGGTGGAAATAGCAATCAGCCCCAGCATTTT; cdr3_aa: CASRWGGNSNQPQHF
j_call: TRBJ2-7; cdr3_length: 14; d_call: TRBD1; clone_size: .; v_call: TRBV5-6; cdr3_nt: TGTGCCAGCAGGGACTGGGACAGACCCTACGAGCAGTACTTC; cdr3_aa: CASRDWDRPYEQYF
j_call: TRBJ1-4; cdr3_length: 16; d_call: TRBD1; clone_size: .; v_call: TRBV28; cdr3_nt: TGTGCCAGCAGTCCTCAACCCCAGGGGGTTAATGAAAAACTGTTTTTT; cdr3_aa: CASSPQPQGVNEKLFF
j_call: TRBJ1-1; cdr3_length: 13; d_call: .; clone_size: .; v_call: TRBV6-5; cdr3_nt: TGTGCCAGCAGTGATCGGCCATCGTATGAAGCTTTCTTT; cdr3_aa: CASSDRPSYEAFF
j_call: TRBJ2-7; cdr3_length: 15; d_call: .; clone_size: .; v_call: TRBV5-1; cdr3_nt: TGCGCCAGCAGCTCCGCCTTCACCCCCGGGTACGAGCAGTACTTC; cdr3_aa: CASSSAFTPGYEQYF
j_call: TRBJ1-3; cdr3_length: 16; d_call: .; clone_size: .; v_call: TRBV6-1; cdr3_nt: TGTGCCAGCAGTGCCCTGCAGGGGTTAACTGGAAACACCATATATTTT; cdr3_aa: CASSALQGLTGNTIYF
j_call: TRBJ2-5; cdr3_length: 16; d_call: .; clone_size: .; v_call: TRBV6-1; cdr3_nt: TGTGCCAGCAGTGAAGCGGGGGCGGGGGCAGGGGAGACCCAGTACTTC; cdr3_aa: CASSEAGAGAGETQYF
j_call: TRBJ2-1; cdr3_length: 13; d_call: .; clone_size: .; v_call: TRBV18; cdr3_nt: TGTGCCAGCTCACCGGGCCGTTACAATGAGCAGTTCTTC; cdr3_aa: CASSPGRYNEQFF
j_call: TRBJ2-5; cdr3_length: 15; d_call: .; clone_size: .; v_call: TRBV5-1; cdr3_nt: TGCGCCAGCAGCTTGGGTTGGCAAACACAAGAGACCCAGTACTTC; cdr3_aa: CASSLGWQTQETQYF
j_call: TRBJ2-5; cdr3_length: 15; d_call: TRBD1; clone_size: .; v_call: TRBV9; cdr3_nt: TGTGCCAGCAGTCGAAGGACAGGGGGCATAGAGACCCAGTACTTC; cdr3_aa: CASSRRTGGIETQYF
j_call: TRBJ1-1; cdr3_length: 12; d_call: .; clone_size: .; v_call: TRBV27; cdr3_nt: TGTGCCAGCAGCCACGATCAGGGCCGAGCTTTCTTT; cdr3_aa: CASSHDQGRAFF
j_call: TRBJ2-7; cdr3_length: 15; d_call: .; clone_size: once; v_call: TRBV5-1; cdr3_nt: TGCGCCAGCAGCTCCTCGCCAGGGGAGGGGTACGAGCAGTACTTC; cdr3_aa: CASSSSPGEGYEQYF
j_call: TRBJ2-2; cdr3_length: 14; d_call: .; clone_size: .; v_call: TRBV6-1; cdr3_nt: TGTGCCAGCACCAAGGACAGATTTTTGGGGGAGCTGTTTTTT; cdr3_aa: CASTKDRFLGELFF
j_call: TRBJ2-1; cdr3_length: 14; d_call: .; clone_size: .; v_call: TRBV13; cdr3_nt: TGTGCCAGCAGCTTACAGGGCTCCTACAATGAGCAGTTCTTC; cdr3_aa: CASSLQGSYNEQFF
j_call: TRBJ2-7; cdr3_length: 14; d_call: .; clone_size: .; v_call: TRBV28; cdr3_nt: TGTGCCAGCAGTTTCTGGTCAGAAGCCTACGAGCAGTACTTC; cdr3_aa: CASSFWSEAYEQYF
j_call: TRBJ2-5; cdr3_length: 16; d_call: TRBD2; clone_size: .; v_call: TRBV5-1; cdr3_nt: TGCGCCAGCAGCTTTACGTTAGCGGGAGACAGGGAGACCCAGTACTTC; cdr3_aa: CASSFTLAGDRETQYF
j_call: TRBJ2-3; cdr3_length: 18; d_call: TRBD2; clone_size: .; v_call: TRBV2; cdr3_nt: TGTGCCAGCAGCAGGGGACTAGCGGGAGAAATTGACACAGATACGCAGTATTTT; cdr3_aa: CASSRGLAGEIDTDTQYF
j_call: TRBJ1-2; cdr3_length: 12; d_call: .; clone_size: .; v_call: TRBV7-9; cdr3_nt: TGTGCCAGCAGCTTGGACCTCTATGGCTACACCTTC; cdr3_aa: CASSLDLYGYTF
j_call: TRBJ1-5; cdr3_length: 15; d_call: .; clone_size: .; v_call: TRBV6-8; cdr3_nt: TGTGCCAGCCCGGACGGGATTGGACGCAATCAGCCCCAGCATTTT; cdr3_aa: CASPDGIGRNQPQHF
j_call: TRBJ1-5; cdr3_length: 15; d_call: TRBD1; clone_size: .; v_call: TRBV4-2; cdr3_nt: TGTGCCAGCAGCCAGGCCGGGACAGGCAATCAGCCCCAGCATTTT; cdr3_aa: CASSQAGTGNQPQHF
j_call: TRBJ1-6; cdr3_length: 12; d_call: .; clone_size: .; v_call: TRBV28; cdr3_nt: TGTGCCAGCAGTTCCGGGGGGAGACCCCTCCACTTT; cdr3_aa: CASSSGGRPLHF
j_call: TRBJ1-2; cdr3_length: 13; d_call: .; clone_size: .; v_call: TRBV18; cdr3_nt: TGTGCCAGCTCACCGACAGAGAACTATGGCTACACCTTC; cdr3_aa: CASSPTENYGYTF
j_call: TRBJ1-1; cdr3_length: 13; d_call: .; clone_size: .; v_call: TRBV5-1; cdr3_nt: TGCGCCAGCAGCTTGGAACACAGGGTCCCTGCTTTCTTT; cdr3_aa: CASSLEHRVPAFF